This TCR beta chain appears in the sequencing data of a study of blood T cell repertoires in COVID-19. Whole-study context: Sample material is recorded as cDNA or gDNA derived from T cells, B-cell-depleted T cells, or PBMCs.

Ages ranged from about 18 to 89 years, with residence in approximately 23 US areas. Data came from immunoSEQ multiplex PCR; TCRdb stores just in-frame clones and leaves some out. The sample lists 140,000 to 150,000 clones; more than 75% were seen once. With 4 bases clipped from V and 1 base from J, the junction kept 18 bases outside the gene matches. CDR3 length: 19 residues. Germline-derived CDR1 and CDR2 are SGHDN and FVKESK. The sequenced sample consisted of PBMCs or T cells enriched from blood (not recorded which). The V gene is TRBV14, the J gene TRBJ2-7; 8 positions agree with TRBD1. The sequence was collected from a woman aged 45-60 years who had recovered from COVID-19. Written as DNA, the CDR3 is TGTGCCAGCAGCCCTCTAGGGACAGGCCTATCCTTTCGTTCCTACGAGCAGTACTTC. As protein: CASSPLGTGLSFRSYEQYF.